What follows are 14 T cell receptor beta chains derived from one specimen sequenced in a study of Ad26.COV2.S vaccination and SARS-CoV-2 variants (dated by TCRdb to the early 2020s). The sample's treatment or condition label, in plain terms: roughly 18 received Ad26.COV2.S at low or high dose, single or two shots; roughly five received placebo; per-sample allocation not given. Repertoires of vaccine and placebo recipients were sequenced from samples collected on day 63 after the first injection. The library was generated by the immunoSEQ multiplex PCR assay. Held by TCRdb, this immuneACCESS table contains in-frame sequences only and omits some clones. Under half of the omission traces to an unresolved V gene where checked; the cause of the rest is unknown. The sample records 440,000 or so clones, 90% of which are singletons. Roughly 4% of the sample goes to the ten largest clones. Sample: peripheral blood, taken in a trial of Ad26.COV2.S vaccine versus placebo. These receptors were taken from a person aged 18 to 59 who received the Ad26.COV2.S COVID-19 vaccine or a placebo.

The V gene is TRBV29-1, the J gene TRBJ2-1; 12 nucleotides align to TRBD2. The CDR3 loop spans 16 amino acids. Looked up from germline, CDR1 is SQVTM and CDR2 is ANQGSEA. With V trimmed by 3 bases and J by 3 bases, 6 bases remained unmatched. Written as DNA, the CDR3 is TGCAGCGTTGAGACGTCTAGCGGGAGGGTCTACAATGAGCAGTTCTTC. It codes for CSVETSSGRVYNEQFF.

The chain recombines TRBV18 with TRBJ1-4; D unclear. The CDR3 has 15 residues. Germline V gene sequence: CDR1 KGHSH, CDR2 LQKENI. The V end was cut by 3 bases, the J end by 2 bases, with 10 bases between. The CDR3, as DNA: TGTGCCAGCTCACCCCTGGCCGGCACTAATGAAAAACTGTTTTTT. Encoded protein: CASSPLAGTNEKLFF.

This chain joins TRBV2 and TRBJ2-7; 10 bases fit TRBD1. This CDR3 contains 15 residues. CDR1 and CDR2 (germline): SNHLY, FYNNEI. V shed 6 bases and J 2 bases; nucleotides not matched to a gene: 7. The CDR3 spells CASSPGQGIAYEQYF. CDR3 bases: TGTGCCAGCAGCCCGGGACAGGGGATCGCCTACGAGCAGTACTTC.

The chain couples TRBV6-2 or TRBV6-3 to TRBJ2-5; 11 bases align to TRBD2. V lost 4 bases and J lost 2; bases outside the gene matches: 6. This CDR3 is built from 16 residues. The germline V gene encodes CDR1 MNHEY and CDR2 SVGEGT. The CDR3 is CASSSWTSGPQETQYF. CDR3 coding DNA: TGTGCCAGCAGTTCGTGGACTAGCGGGCCACAAGAGACCCAGTACTTC.

The chain employs TRBV7-8 and TRBJ2-7; 12 nucleotides agree with TRBD2. CDR1 is SGHVS and CDR2 is FQNEAQ in the germline V gene. CDR3 length: 16 residues. The ends lost 4 bases at V and 2 bases at J; junction bases unmatched: 6. The CDR3 nucleotides read TGTGCCAGCAGCTCCATGACTAGCGGGAGCCCCTACGAGCAGTACTTC. Amino acid sequence: CASSSMTSGSPYEQYF.

This rearrangement joins TRBV27 to TRBJ2-1; 7 bases line up with TRBD2. V dropped 5 bases and J dropped 3; count of bases not matched to a gene: 10. The CDR3 totals 16 residues. Per germline, CDR1 MNHEY and CDR2 SMNVEV (reference sequence). The CDR3 is CASSPWVAGGYNEQFF. CDR3 DNA: TGTGCCAGCAGTCCCTGGGTAGCGGGTGGCTACAATGAGCAGTTCTTC.

The rearrangement links TRBV28 to TRBJ1-5, with 8 bases that match TRBD1. Germline CDR1 is MDHEN and CDR2 is SYDVKM. J lost 3 bases, V lost 5 bases, and 6 bases had no gene match. The CDR3 contains 15 residues. CDR3 residues: CASSRDRLVNQPQHF. The CDR3 DNA reads TGTGCCAGCAGTCGGGACAGGTTGGTCAATCAGCCCCAGCATTTT.

This chain uses TRBV18 with TRBJ2-7; TRBD1 matches 10 bases. Germline assignment: CDR1 KGHSH and CDR2 LQKENI. The CDR3 has 15 residues. V shed 5 bases, J shed 2 bases, and the junction held 6 bases outside the gene matches. CDR3 loop: CASSYDGQGAYEQYF. CDR3 DNA sequence: TGTGCCAGCTCATACGACGGACAGGGGGCCTACGAGCAGTACTTC. The full variable domain, rest sourced from reference TRBV18 and TRBJ2-7, is NAGVMQNPRHLVRRRGQEARLRCSPMKGHSHVYWYRQLPEEGLKFMVYLQKENIIDESGMPKERFSAEFPKEGPSILRIQQVVRGDSAAYFCASSYDGQGAYEQYFGPGTRLTVT.

This clone has a handful of counts. This chain uses TRBV6-5 with TRBJ2-2, with D possibly TRBD1 on 6 matching bases. CDR3 length equals 16 residues. Germline CDR1 is MNHEY and CDR2 is SVGAGI. Trimming stripped 4 bases from V and 1 base from J, with 13 bases between. This chain's CDR3 is CASSLPGTWNTGELFF. The CDR3 nucleotides read TGTGCCAGCAGTTTGCCCGGGACATGGAACACCGGGGAGCTGTTTTTT.

This clone came up a few times. The V gene is TRBV7-9, the J gene TRBJ1-2; 7 bases line up with TRBD1. The germline V gene encodes CDR1 SEHNR and CDR2 FQNEAQ (reference sequence). V lost 6 bases and J lost 7; bases outside the gene matches: 20. The CDR3 is 17 amino acids. The DNA for the CDR3 is TGTGCCAGCAGTTCATCCGGGTCTGGAAGGGGGCAAGGTGGCTACACCTTC. Its translation: CASSSSGSGRGQGGYTF.

V usage is TRBV28 and J usage is TRBJ2-3, with 10 nucleotides matching TRBD1. Germline V gene sequence: CDR1 MDHEN, CDR2 SYDVKM. This CDR3 contains 15 residues. Losses at the gene ends were 3 bases for V and 3 bases for J; bases not matched to a gene: 3. DNA for the CDR3: TGTGCCAGCAGTTTGGACAGGGGGAGGACAGATACGCAGTATTTT. Protein sequence: CASSLDRGRTDTQYF.

J is TRBJ1-4 and V is TRBV28; tentative D call: TRBD1 (5 bases). Trimming shortened V by 5 bases and J by 4 bases, and 11 bases separated the two germline ends. CDR3 length: 14 amino acids. The germline V gene has CDR1 MDHEN and CDR2 SYDVKM. DNA of the CDR3: TGTGCCAGCAGTCTGGGACTGAATAATGAAAAACTGTTTTTT. It specifies CASSLGLNNEKLFF.

The chain links TRBV2 to TRBJ2-1; 12 nucleotides agree with TRBD2. The J segment lost 3 bases and the V segment lost 9 bases, leaving 3 bases of the junction unmatched. CDR3 length: 14 amino acids. The germline gives CDR1 SNHLY, CDR2 FYNNEI. The CDR3 nucleotides are TGTGCCAGTAGGACTAGCGGGATCTACAATGAGCAGTTCTTC. Translating gives CASRTSGIYNEQFF.

This clone was seen a single time. V is TRBV19 and J is TRBJ2-2, with 9 bases fitting TRBD1. Trimming took 5 bases from V and 5 from J; bases not matched to a gene: 6. From germline, CDR1 is LNHDA and CDR2 SQIVND (reference sequence). The CDR3 totals 15 residues. For the CDR3, the DNA is TGTGCCAGTAGTGCCGGGACAGGGCAAACCGGGGAGCTGTTTTTT. Translating it yields CASSAGTGQTGELFF.